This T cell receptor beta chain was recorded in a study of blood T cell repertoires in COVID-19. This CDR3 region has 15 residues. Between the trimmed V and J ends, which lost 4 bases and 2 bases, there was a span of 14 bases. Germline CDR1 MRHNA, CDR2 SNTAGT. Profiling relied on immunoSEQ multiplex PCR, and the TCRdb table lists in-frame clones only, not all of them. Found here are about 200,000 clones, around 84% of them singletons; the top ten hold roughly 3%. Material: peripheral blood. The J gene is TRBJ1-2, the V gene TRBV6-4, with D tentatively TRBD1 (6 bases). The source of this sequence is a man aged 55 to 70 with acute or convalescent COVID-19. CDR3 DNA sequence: TGTGCCAGCAGTGGGACAGACTTCCTCAACTATGGCTACACCTTC. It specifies CASSGTDFLNYGYTF.